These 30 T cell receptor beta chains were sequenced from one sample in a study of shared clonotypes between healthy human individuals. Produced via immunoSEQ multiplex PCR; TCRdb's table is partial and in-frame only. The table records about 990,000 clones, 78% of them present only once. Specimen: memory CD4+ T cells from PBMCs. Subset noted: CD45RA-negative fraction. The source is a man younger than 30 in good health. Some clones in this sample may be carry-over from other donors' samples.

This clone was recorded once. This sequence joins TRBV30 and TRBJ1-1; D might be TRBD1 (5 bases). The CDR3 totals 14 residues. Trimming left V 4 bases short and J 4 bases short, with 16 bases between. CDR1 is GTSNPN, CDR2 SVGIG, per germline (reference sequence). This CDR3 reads CAWKLEGQPTEAFF. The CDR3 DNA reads TGTGCCTGGAAACTTGAAGGACAACCCACTGAAGCTTTCTTT.

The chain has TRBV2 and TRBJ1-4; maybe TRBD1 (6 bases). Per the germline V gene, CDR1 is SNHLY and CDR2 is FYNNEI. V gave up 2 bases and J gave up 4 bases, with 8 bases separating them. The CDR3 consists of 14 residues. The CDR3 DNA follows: TGTGCCAGCAGTGAAAACAGGGATAATGAAAAACTGTTTTTT. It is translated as CASSENRDNEKLFF. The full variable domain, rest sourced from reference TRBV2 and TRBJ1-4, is EPEVTQTPSHQVTQMGQEVILRCVPISNHLYFYWYRQILGQKVEFLVSFYNNEISEKSEIFDDQFSVERPDGSNFTLKIRSTKLEDSAMYFCASSENRDNEKLFFGSGTQLSVL.

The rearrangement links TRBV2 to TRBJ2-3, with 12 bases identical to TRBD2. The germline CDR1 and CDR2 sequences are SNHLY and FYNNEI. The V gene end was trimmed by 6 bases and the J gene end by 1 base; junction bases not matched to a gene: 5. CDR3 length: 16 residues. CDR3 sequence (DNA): TGTGCCAGCAGCGCCCTAGCGGGAGGGGGCACAGATACGCAGTATTTT. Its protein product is CASSALAGGGTDTQYF.

CDR3 in DNA: TGTGCCAGCAGTTTTGTTAGGGGGTTAGCGGGTTCACCCCTCCACTTT. Translation: CASSFVRGLAGSPLHF. The rearrangement links TRBV28 to TRBJ1-6; possibly TRBD1 for D (6 bases). The CDR3 spans 16 residues. The germline V gene has CDR1 MDHEN and CDR2 SYDVKM. The V and J ends lost 3 bases and 9 bases respectively, with 18 bases between them.

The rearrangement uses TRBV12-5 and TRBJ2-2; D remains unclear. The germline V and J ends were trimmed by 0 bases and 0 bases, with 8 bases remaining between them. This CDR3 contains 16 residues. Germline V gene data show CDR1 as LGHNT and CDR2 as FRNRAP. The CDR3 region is CASGLVLAANTGELFF. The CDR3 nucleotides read TGTGCTAGTGGTTTGGTGCTGGCGGCGAACACCGGGGAGCTGTTTTTT. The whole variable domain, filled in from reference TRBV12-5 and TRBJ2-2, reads DARVTQTPRHKVTEMGQEVTMRCQPILGHNTVFWYRQTMMQGLELLAYFRNRAPLDDSGMPKDRFSAEMPDATLATLKIQPSEPRDSAVYFCASGLVLAANTGELFFGEGSRLTVL.

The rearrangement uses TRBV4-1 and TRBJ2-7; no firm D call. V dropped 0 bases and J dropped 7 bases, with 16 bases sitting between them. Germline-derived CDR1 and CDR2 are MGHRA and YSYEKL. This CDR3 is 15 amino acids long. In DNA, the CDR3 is TGCGCCAGCAGCCAAGATTTCGGGCCAGATCGTGAGCAGTACTTC. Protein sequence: CASSQDFGPDREQYF.

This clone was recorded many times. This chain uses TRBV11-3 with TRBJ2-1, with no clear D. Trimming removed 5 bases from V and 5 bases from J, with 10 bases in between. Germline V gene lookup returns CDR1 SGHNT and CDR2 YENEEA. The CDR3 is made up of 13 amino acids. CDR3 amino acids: CASSPLWDNEQFF. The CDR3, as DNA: TGTGCCAGCAGCCCACTTTGGGACAATGAGCAGTTCTTC. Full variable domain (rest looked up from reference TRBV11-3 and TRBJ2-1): EAGVVQSPRYKIIEKKQPVAFWCNPISGHNTLYWYLQNLGQGPELLIRYENEEAVDDSQLPKDRFSAERLKGVDSTLKIQPAELGDSAVYLCASSPLWDNEQFFGPGTRLTVL.

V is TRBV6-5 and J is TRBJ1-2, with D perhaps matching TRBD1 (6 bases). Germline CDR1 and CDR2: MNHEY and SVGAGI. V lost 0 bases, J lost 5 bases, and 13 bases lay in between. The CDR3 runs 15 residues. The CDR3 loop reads CASSYSSGGGYGYTF. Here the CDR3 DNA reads TGTGCCAGCAGTTACTCATCGGGGGGCGGGTATGGCTACACCTTC.

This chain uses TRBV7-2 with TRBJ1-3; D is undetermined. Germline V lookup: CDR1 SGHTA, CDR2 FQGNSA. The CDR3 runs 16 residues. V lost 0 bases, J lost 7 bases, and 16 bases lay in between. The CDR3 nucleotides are TGTGCCAGCAGCTTAGCTCCCCTCTCTTATTCCAACACCATATATTTT. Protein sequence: CASSLAPLSYSNTIYF.

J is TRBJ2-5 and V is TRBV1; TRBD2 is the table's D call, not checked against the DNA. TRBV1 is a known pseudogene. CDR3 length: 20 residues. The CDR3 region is CTSSQDTRLAGEEGKETQYF. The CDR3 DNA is TGCACCAGCAGCCAAGATACCCGCCTAGCGGGAGAAGAGGGCAAAGAGACCCAGTACTTC.

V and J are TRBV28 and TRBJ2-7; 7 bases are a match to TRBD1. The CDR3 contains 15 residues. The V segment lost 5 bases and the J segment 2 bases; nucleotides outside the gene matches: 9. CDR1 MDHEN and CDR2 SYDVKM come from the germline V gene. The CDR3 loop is CASSPPGQQAYEQYF. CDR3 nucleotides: TGTGCCAGCAGTCCACCGGGACAGCAAGCCTACGAGCAGTACTTC.

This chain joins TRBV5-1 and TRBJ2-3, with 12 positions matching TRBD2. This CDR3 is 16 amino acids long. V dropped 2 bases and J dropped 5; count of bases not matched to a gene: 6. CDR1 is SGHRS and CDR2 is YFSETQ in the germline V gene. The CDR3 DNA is TGCGCCAGCAGCTTCCTAGCGGGAGGGCCAGTAGATACGCAGTATTTT. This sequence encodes CASSFLAGGPVDTQYF.

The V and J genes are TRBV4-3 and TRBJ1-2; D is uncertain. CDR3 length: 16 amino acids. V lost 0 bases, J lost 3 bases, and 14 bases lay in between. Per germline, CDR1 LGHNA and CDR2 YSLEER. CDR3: CASSQDLNRADYGYTF. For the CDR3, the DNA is TGCGCCAGCAGCCAAGATCTTAACCGGGCGGACTATGGCTACACCTTC.

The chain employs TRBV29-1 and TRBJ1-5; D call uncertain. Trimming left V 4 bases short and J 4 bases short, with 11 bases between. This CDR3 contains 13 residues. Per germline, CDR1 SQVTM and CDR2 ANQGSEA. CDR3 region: CSVGGQANQPQHF. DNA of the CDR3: TGCAGCGTTGGAGGGCAGGCTAATCAGCCCCAGCATTTT.

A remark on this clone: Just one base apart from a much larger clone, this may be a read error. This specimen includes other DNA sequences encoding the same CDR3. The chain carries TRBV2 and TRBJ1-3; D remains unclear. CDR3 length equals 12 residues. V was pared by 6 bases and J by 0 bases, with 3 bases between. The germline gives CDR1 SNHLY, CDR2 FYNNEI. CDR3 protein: CASRSSGNTIYF. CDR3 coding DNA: TGTGCCAGCAGGTCCTCTGGAAACACCATATATTTT.

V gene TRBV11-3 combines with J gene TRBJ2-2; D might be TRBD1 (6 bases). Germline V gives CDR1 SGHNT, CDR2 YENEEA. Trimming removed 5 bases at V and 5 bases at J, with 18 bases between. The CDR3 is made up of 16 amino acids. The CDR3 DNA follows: TGTGCCAGCAGCCCCCCAGGGGCGGAAACAACCGGGGAGCTGTTTTTT. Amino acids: CASSPPGAETTGELFF.

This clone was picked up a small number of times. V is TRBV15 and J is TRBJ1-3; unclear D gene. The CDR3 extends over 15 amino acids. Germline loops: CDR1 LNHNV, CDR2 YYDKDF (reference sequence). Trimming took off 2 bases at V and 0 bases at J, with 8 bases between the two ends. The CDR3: CATSRLSSSGNTIYF. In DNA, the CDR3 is TGTGCCACCAGCAGACTCAGCAGCTCTGGAAACACCATATATTTT. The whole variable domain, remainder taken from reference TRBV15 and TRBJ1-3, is DAMVIQNPRYQVTQFGKPVTLSCSQTLNHNVMYWYQQKSSQAPKLLFHYYDKDFNNEADTPDNFQSRRPNTSFCFLDIRSPGLGDTAMYLCATSRLSSSGNTIYFGEGSWLTVV.

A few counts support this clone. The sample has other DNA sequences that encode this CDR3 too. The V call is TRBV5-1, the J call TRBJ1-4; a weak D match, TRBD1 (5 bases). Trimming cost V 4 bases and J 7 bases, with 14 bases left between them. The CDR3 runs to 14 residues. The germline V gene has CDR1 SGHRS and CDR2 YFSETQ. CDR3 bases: TGCGCCAGCAGCCTATGGACGGGGGTTGAAAAACTGTTTTTT. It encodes CASSLWTGVEKLFF.

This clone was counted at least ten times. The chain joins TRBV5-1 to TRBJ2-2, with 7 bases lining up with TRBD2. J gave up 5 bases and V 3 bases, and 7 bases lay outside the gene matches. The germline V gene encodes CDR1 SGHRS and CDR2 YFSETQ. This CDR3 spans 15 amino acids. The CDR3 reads CASSSRWGGTGELFF. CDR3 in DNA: TGCGCCAGCAGCTCCCGTTGGGGAGGGACCGGGGAGCTGTTTTTT.

The CDR3 bases are TGTGCCAGCAGTTTGGCAAACAGGGCGGGACAGCCCCAGCATTTT. It encodes CASSLANRAGQPQHF. The V gene is TRBV28, the J gene TRBJ1-5; a possible D gene is TRBD1 (6 bases). CDR3 length: 15 residues. V shed 3 bases and J shed 7 bases, with 16 bases lying between them. Germline CDR1 and CDR2: MDHEN and SYDVKM.

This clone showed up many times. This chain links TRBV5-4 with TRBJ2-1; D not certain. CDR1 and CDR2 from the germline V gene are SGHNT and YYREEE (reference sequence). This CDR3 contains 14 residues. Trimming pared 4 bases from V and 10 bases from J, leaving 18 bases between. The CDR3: CASSSILGRREQFF. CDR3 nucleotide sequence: TGTGCCAGCAGCAGTATCTTGGGTCGCAGAGAGCAGTTCTTC.

In DNA, the CDR3 is TGTGCCAGCAGCTTAGCAATGGCTAGCGGAGAGACCCAGTACTTC. Residues: CASSLAMASGETQYF. The chain carries TRBV7-2 and TRBJ2-5; the match to TRBD2 covers 7 bases. Germline trimming cut 0 bases from V and 4 bases from J; bases unmatched to any gene: 5. Per the germline V gene, CDR1 is SGHTA and CDR2 is FQGNSA. The CDR3 contains 15 residues.

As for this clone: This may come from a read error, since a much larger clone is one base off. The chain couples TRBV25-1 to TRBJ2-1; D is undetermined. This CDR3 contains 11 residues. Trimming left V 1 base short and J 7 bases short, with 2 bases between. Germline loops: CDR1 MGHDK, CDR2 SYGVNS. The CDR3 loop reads CASSEWNEQFF. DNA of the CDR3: TGTGCCAGCAGTGAATGGAATGAGCAGTTCTTC. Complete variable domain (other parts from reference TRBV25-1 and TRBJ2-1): EADIYQTPRYLVIGTGKKITLECSQTMGHDKMYWYQQDPGMELHLIHYSYGVNSTEKGDLSSESTVSRIRTEHFPLTLESARPSHTSQYLCASSEWNEQFFGPGTRLTVL.

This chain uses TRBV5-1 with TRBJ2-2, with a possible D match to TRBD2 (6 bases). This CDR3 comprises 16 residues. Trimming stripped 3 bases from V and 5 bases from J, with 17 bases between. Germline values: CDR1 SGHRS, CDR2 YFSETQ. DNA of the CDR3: TGCGCCAGCAGCTACCAGACGGGACTCCCAACCGGGGAGCTGTTTTTT. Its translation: CASSYQTGLPTGELFF.

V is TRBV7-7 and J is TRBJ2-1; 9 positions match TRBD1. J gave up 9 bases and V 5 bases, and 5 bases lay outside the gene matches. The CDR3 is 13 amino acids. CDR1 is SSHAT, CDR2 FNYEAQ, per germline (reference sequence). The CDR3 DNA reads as TGTGCCAGCAGCCTGGGACAGGGTGCTGAGCAGTTCTTC. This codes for CASSLGQGAEQFF.

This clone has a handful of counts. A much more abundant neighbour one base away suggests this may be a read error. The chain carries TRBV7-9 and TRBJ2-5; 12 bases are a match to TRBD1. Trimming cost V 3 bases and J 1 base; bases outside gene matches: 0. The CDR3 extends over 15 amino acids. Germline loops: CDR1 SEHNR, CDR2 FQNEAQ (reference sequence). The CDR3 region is CASSLGQGAQETQYF. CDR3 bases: TGTGCCAGCAGCTTGGGACAGGGGGCCCAAGAGACCCAGTACTTC.

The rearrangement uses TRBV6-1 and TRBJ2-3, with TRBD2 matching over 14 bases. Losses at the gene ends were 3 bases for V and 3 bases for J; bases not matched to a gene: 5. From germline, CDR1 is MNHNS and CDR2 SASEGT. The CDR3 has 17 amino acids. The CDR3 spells CASSDRGTSGSTDTQYF. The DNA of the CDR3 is TGTGCCAGCAGTGACCGAGGGACTAGCGGGAGTACAGATACGCAGTATTTT.

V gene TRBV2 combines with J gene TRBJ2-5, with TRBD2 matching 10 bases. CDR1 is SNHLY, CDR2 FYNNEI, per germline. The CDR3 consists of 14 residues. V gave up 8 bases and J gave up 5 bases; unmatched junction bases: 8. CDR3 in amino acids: CASSGTSVGETQYF. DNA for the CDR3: TGTGCCAGCTCCGGGACTAGCGTTGGGGAGACCCAGTACTTC.

CDR3: CASSGRGKSGELFF. In DNA, the CDR3 is TGTGCCAGCAGCGGTAGGGGGAAGTCCGGGGAGCTGTTTTTT. The chain combines TRBV2 with TRBJ2-2; maybe TRBD1 (6 bases). CDR1 and CDR2 from the germline V gene are SNHLY and FYNNEI. The CDR3 covers 14 residues. V lost 6 bases and J 6 bases, leaving 14 bases between the germline ends.

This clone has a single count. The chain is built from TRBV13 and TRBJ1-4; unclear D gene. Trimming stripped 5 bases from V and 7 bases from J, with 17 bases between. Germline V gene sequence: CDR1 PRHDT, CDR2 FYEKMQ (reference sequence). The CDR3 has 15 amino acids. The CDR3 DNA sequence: TGTGCCAGCAGCCTAGTGGGATTAGGTGGTGAAAAACTGTTTTTT. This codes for CASSLVGLGGEKLFF.